This TCR beta chain was sequenced during a study of sequential checkpoint blockade in melanoma. At the level of the study: First-line arms were nivolumab then ipilimumab, or the reverse, randomized 1:1.

Sample treatment: randomized to nivolumab then ipilimumab (arm A) or the reverse (arm B). No patient had prior DNA-damaging chemotherapy. PBMC sorting kept live CD3+CD8+ cells without CD19 or CD56. This clone turned up a few times. CDR1 is SGHTA, CDR2 FQGTGA, per germline. V lost 5 bases, J lost 0 bases, and 14 bases lay in between. The CDR3 has 16 residues. TCRdb's copy holds only in-frame clones and misses some; the assay was immunoSEQ multiplex PCR. The sample has tens of thousands of clones, 55% to 70% seen once. This chain connects TRBV7-3 to TRBJ1-3; possible D gene TRBD1, 5 bases. The sample in question was CD8+ T cells sorted from blood (inferred from file names), obtained from a patient given nivolumab and ipilimumab in sequence. The sequence came from a human donor with melanoma. The CDR3 DNA sequence: TGTGCCAGCAGCCCGCAACCTCAGGGCTCTGGAAACACCATATATTTT. Translating gives CASSPQPQGSGNTIYF.